The entry below describes one TCR beta chain. Its specificity is unknown. This sample is drawn from a study of Graves' ophthalmopathy and Graves' hyperthyroidism. Study-wide points: Distinction of ophthalmopathy from stable hyperthyroidism by a 13-signature model reached 85% to 90% sensitivity and 70% to 83% specificity.

Amplification from RNA transcripts yielded the TCR beta CDR3 regions. The first-round RT-PCR employed HTBI primers together with the Qiagen OneStep RT-PCR kit. A multiplex PCR was then performed as the second round. MiXCR was run by TCRdb on the multiplex PCR reads, yielding one entry per CDR3 protein. The table includes about 1.2 million distinct CDR3 sequences, about 35% detected once. Additional autoimmune diseases, uncontrolled infections, pregnancy or lactation disqualified patients. Orbital computed tomography, together with clinical symptoms, serum thyroxine, TRAb and thyroid ultrasound, was used for diagnosis. The source is an adult man with Graves' hyperthyroidism. The sample comprised peripheral blood or thyroid tissue (not recorded which).

CDR3 in DNA: TGCGCCAGCAGCCAAGGGGGAGGGGGCACGTTAGGTCAGTACTTC. Translating gives CASSQGGGGTLGQYF. The chain combines TRBV4-3 with TRBJ2-7; D tentatively fits TRBD1 or TRBD2 (7 bases each). Trimming removed 1 base from V and 10 bases from J, with 20 bases in between. The CDR3 contains 15 residues. CDR1 is LGHNA, CDR2 YSLEER, per germline.